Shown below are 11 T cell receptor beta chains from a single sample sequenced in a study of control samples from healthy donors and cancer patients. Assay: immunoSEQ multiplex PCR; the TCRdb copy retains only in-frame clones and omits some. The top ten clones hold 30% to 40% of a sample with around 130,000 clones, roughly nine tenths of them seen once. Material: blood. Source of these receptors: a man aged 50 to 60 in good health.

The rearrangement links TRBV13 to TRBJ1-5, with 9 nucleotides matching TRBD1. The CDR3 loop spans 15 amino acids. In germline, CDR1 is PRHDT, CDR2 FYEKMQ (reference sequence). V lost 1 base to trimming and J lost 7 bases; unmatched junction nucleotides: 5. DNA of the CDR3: TGTGCCAGCAGCTTAGCTCGGACAGGGGAACAGCCCCAGCATTTT. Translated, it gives CASSLARTGEQPQHF. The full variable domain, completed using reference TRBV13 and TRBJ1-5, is AAGVIQSPRHLIKEKRETATLKCYPIPRHDTVYWYQQGPGQDPQFLISFYEKMQSDKGSIPDRFSAQQFSDYHSELNMSSLELGDSALYFCASSLARTGEQPQHFGDGTRLSIL.

This chain's CDR3 is CASSGGQASYEQYF. The CDR3 DNA is TGTGCCAGCAGCGGAGGACAGGCTTCCTACGAGCAGTACTTC. This chain connects TRBV5-6 to TRBJ2-7; TRBD1 matches 7 bases. Trimming removed 4 bases from V and 1 base from J; junction bases left unmatched: 5. Per germline, CDR1 SGHDT and CDR2 YYEEEE. The CDR3 has 14 amino acids.

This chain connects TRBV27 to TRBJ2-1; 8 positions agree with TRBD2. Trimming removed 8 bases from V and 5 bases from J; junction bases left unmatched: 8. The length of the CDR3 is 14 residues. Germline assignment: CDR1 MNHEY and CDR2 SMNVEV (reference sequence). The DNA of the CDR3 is TGTGCCAGCTCCGCCGGGACTAGTAACAATGAGCAGTTCTTC. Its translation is CASSAGTSNNEQFF.

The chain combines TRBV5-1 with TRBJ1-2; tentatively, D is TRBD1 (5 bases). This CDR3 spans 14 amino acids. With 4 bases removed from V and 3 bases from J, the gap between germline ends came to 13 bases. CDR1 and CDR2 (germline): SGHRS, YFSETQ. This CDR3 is CASSPETAYYGYTF. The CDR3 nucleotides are TGCGCCAGCAGCCCCGAGACAGCGTACTATGGCTACACCTTC.

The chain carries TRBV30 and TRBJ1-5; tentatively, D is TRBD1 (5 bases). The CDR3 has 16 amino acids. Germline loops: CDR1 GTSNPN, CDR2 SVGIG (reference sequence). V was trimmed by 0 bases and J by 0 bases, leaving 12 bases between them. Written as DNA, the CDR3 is TGTGCCTGGAGTGTACGTGGGGGACTTAGCAATCAGCCCCAGCATTTT. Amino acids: CAWSVRGGLSNQPQHF.

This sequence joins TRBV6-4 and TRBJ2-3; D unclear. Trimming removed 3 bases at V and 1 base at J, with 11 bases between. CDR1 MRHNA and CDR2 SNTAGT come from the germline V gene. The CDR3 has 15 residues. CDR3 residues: CASSETWAGTDTQYF. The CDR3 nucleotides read TGTGCCAGCAGTGAGACTTGGGCCGGCACAGATACGCAGTATTTT.

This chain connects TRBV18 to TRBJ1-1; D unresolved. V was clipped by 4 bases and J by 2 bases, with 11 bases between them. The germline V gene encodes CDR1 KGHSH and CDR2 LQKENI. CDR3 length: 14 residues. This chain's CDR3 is CASSHDILNTEAFF. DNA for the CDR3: TGTGCCAGCTCACATGACATCCTCAACACTGAAGCTTTCTTT.

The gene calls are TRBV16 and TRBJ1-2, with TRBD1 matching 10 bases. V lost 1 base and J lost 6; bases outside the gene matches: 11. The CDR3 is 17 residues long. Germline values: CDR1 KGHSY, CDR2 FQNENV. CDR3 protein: CASSQFTKDRGNDGYTF. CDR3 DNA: TGTGCCAGCAGCCAATTTACAAAGGACAGGGGGAACGATGGCTACACCTTC.

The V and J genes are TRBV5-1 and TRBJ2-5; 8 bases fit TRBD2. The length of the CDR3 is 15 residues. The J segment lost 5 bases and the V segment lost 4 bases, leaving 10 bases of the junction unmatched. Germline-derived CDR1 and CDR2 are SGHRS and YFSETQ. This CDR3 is CASSISGLAGETQYF. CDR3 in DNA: TGCGCCAGCAGCATTTCCGGACTAGCAGGGGAGACCCAGTACTTC. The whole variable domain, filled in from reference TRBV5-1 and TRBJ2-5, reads KAGVTQTPRYLIKTRGQQVTLSCSPISGHRSVSWYQQTPGQGLQFLFEYFSETQRNKGNFPGRFSGRQFSNSRSEMNVSTLELGDSALYLCASSISGLAGETQYFGPGTRLLVL.

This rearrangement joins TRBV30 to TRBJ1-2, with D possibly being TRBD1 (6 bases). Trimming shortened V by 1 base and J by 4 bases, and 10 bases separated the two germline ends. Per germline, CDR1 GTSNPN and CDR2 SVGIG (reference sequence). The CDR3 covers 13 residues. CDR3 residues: CAWSGGRRYGYTF. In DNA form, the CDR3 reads TGTGCCTGGAGTGGGGGGCGGCGCTATGGCTACACCTTC. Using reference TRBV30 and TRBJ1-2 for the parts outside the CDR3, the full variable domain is SQTIHQWPATLVQPVGSPLSLECTVEGTSNPNLYWYRQAAGRGLQLLFYSVGIGQISSEVPQNLSASRPQDRQFILSSKKLLLSDSGFYLCAWSGGRRYGYTFGSGTRLTVV.

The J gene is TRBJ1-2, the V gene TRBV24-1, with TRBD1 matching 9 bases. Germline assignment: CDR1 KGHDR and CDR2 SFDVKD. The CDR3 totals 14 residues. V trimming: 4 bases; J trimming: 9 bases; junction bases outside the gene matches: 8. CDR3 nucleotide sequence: TGTGCCACCAGTGAACCGGGACAGGGCAGGAGCTACACCTTC. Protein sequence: CATSEPGQGRSYTF.